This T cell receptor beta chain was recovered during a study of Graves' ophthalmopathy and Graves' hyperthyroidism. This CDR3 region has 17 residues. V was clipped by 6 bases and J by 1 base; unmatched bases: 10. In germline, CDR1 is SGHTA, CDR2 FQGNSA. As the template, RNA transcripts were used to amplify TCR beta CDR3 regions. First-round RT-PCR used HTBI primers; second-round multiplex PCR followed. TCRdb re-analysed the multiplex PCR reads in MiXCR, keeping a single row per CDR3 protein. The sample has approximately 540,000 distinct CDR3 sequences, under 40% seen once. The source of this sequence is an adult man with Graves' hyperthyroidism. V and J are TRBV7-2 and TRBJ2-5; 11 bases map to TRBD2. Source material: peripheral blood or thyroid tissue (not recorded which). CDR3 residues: CASSLTSGATFQETQYF. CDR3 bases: TGTGCCAGCAGTTTGACTAGCGGGGCGACCTTCCAAGAGACCCAGTACTTC.